The rows below give T cell receptor beta chains drawn from one sample of a study of blood T cells in healthy people across ages. In TCRdb, the 5' RACE reads were re-called with MiXCR into one record per CDR3 protein. The sample has hundreds of thousands of distinct CDR3 sequences; roughly 44% are singletons. Sequenced sample: blood. The receptors were sampled from a man aged 55 to 69 in good health. Both conserved end residues are part of each CDR3. D genes are given only for firm matches. Clone size is stated in some rows and not others, as once, few, many or a class when expanded.

.,TRBJ2-7,.,TRBV12-3/TRBV12-4,TGTGCCAGCAGACCGGGTGTGGGTAACGAGCAGTACTTC,CASRPGVGNEQYF
.,TRBJ2-3,.,TRBV9,TGTGCCAGCAGCCCAGACAGAGATACGCAGTATTTT,CASSPDRDTQYF
.,TRBJ2-1,many,TRBV12-3/TRBV12-4,TGTGCCAGCAGTTTTGGTAATGAGCAGTTCTTC,CASSFGNEQFF
.,TRBJ2-7,few,TRBV11-3,TGTGCCAGCAGATTGGGACACCCGTACGAGCAGTACTTC,CASRLGHPYEQYF
.,TRBJ1-4,.,TRBV20-1,TGCAGTGCTAGAGATATCGGGGGCTCTAATGAAAAACTGTTTTTT,CSARDIGGSNEKLFF
.,TRBJ2-7,.,TRBV9,TGTGCCAGCAGCGTAGTGGTAGACTCCTACGAGCAGTACTTC,CASSVVVDSYEQYF
.,TRBJ2-1,.,TRBV18,TGTGCCAGCTCACGGAACCCGATGAGCTCCTACAATGAGCAGTTCTTC,CASSRNPMSSYNEQFF
TRBD2,TRBJ2-5,.,TRBV30,TGTGCCTGGAGTGAGGGACTAGCAGGAGAGACCCAGTACTTC,CAWSEGLAGETQYF
.,TRBJ2-5,.,TRBV6-6,TGTGCCAGCAGTTACTCACAGGGCGTAGGAGAGACCCAGTACTTC,CASSYSQGVGETQYF
.,TRBJ2-1,.,TRBV28,TGTGCCAGCAGTTGGGCGAGCCATCAGTTCTTC,CASSWASHQFF
.,TRBJ2-5,.,TRBV28,TGTGCCAGCAGATTATACGGCCTTCAAGAGACCCAGTACTTC,CASRLYGLQETQYF
.,TRBJ1-1,.,TRBV6-1,TGTGCCAGCAGTGAAGGAGGGAAAACTGAAGCTTTCTTT,CASSEGGKTEAFF
.,TRBJ2-1,.,TRBV4-1,TGCGCCAGCAGCCGACTGCCCCACAATGAGCAGTTCTTC,CASSRLPHNEQFF
TRBD1,TRBJ2-1,few,TRBV9,TGTGCCAGCAGCCCGGGGAGACAGGGGGTAAACTACAATGAGCAGTTCTTC,CASSPGRQGVNYNEQFF
TRBD1,TRBJ2-1,.,TRBV6-4,TGTGCCAGCAGTGATGGGGCAGGGGGCTACAATGAGCAGTTCTTC,CASSDGAGGYNEQFF
TRBD2,TRBJ2-1,.,TRBV24-1,TGTGCCACCAGTGATCCGTACGGGACTAGCACCAATGAGCAGTTCTTC,CATSDPYGTSTNEQFF
.,TRBJ2-2,.,TRBV20-1,TGCAGTGCCAAGGACGGCACCGGGGAGCTGTTTTTT,CSAKDGTGELFF
.,TRBJ2-1,.,TRBV5-1,TGCGCCAGCAGCTCCAGTCAGGGGCGGTCCTACAATGAGCAGTTCTTC,CASSSSQGRSYNEQFF